This is a list of T cell receptor beta chains from one sample in a study of CD8 T cells in Susac syndrome. One entry per CDR3 protein results from TCRdb running MiXCR on the immunoSEQ multiplex PCR reads. The sample contains under 200,000 distinct CDR3 sequences, 90% to 95% of which appear only once. Sequencing was performed on CD8+ T cells from PBMCs. These receptor sequences come from a human donor with multiple sclerosis. Both conserved end residues are part of each CDR3. D genes are given only for firm matches. Clone size is shown for a subset of rows, as once, few, many or a class of expanded clone.

TRBV28	TRBD1	.	TRBJ2-2	CASSLTGTGSTGELFF	TGTGCCAGCAGTTTAACCGGGACAGGGTCCACCGGGGAGCTGTTTTTT
TRBV3-1	.	.	TRBJ1-2	CASSQPGRANYGYTF	TGTGCCAGCAGCCAACCAGGGCGGGCTAACTACGGCTACACCTTC
TRBV7-9	.	.	TRBJ1-1	CASSLSPPQAFF	TGTGCCAGCAGCTTATCCCCCCCCCAAGCTTTCTTT
TRBV7-8	.	.	TRBJ1-1	CASSFYAPERTEAFF	TGTGCCAGCAGCTTTTATGCCCCCGAGAGGACTGAAGCTTTCTTT
TRBV30	TRBD1	once	TRBJ2-7	CAWSVQGDEQYF	TGTGCCTGGAGTGTTCAGGGGGACGAGCAGTACTTC
TRBV4-1	TRBD2	.	TRBJ2-3	CASSQDPLRPAGASTQYF	TGCGCCAGCAGCCAAGATCCGTTACGCCCAGCGGGAGCATCTACGCAGTATTTT
TRBV7-8	.	.	TRBJ2-6	CASSFFFREANSGANVLTF	TGTGCCAGCAGCTTTTTTTTTCGCGAGGCCAATTCTGGGGCCAACGTCCTGACTTTC
TRBV29-1	.	.	TRBJ2-7	CSVEPPGGAGEQYF	TGCAGCGTTGAACCCCCCGGGGGCGCGGGCGAGCAGTACTTC
TRBV12-3/TRBV12-4	.	.	TRBJ2-6	CAGGRGPGANVLTF	TGTGCAGGCGGTAGGGGCCCTGGGGCCAACGTCCTGACTTTC
TRBV29-1	TRBD1	.	TRBJ1-1	CSAQGGARWNTEAFF	TGCAGCGCCCAGGGGGGGGCGAGATGGAACACTGAAGCTTTCTTT
TRBV27	.	.	TRBJ2-1	CASSDKGAYNEQFF	TGTGCCAGCAGTGATAAGGGGGCCTACAATGAGCAGTTCTTC
TRBV6-2/TRBV6-3	TRBD2	once	TRBJ2-2	CASSYLTSGGAVTGELFF	TGTGCCAGCAGTTACCTTACTAGCGGGGGGGCCGTCACCGGGGAGCTGTTTTTT
TRBV25-1	TRBD1	.	TRBJ2-7	CASRRDSQPYEQYF	TGTGCCAGCAGACGGGACAGCCAACCCTACGAGCAGTACTTC
TRBV27	.	.	TRBJ1-2	CASSLSVGGSYGYTF	TGTGCCAGCAGTTTATCGGTGGGGGGCAGCTATGGCTACACCTTC
TRBV29-1	.	.	TRBJ2-1	CSVHGGSYNEQFF	TGCAGCGTTCACGGGGGCTCCTACAATGAGCAGTTCTTC
TRBV29-1	.	once	TRBJ2-7	CSVLGTSYEQYF	TGCAGCGTTCTGGGGACCTCCTACGAGCAGTACTTC
TRBV2	.	.	TRBJ2-7	CASRDAYEQYF	TGTGCCAGCAGGGACGCCTACGAGCAGTACTTC
TRBV3-1	.	.	TRBJ2-1	CASSQLGLPTDEQFF	TGTGCCAGCAGCCAACTGGGACTCCCTACGGATGAGCAGTTCTTC
TRBV2	.	.	TRBJ2-4	CASSVAVLAKNIQYF	TGTGCCAGCAGTGTGGCGGTCCTAGCCAAAAACATTCAGTACTTC
TRBV30	TRBD2	.	TRBJ2-1	CAWNLGTSGAYNEQFF	TGTGCCTGGAATCTAGGGACTAGCGGAGCTTACAATGAGCAGTTCTTC